Listed here are 31 T cell receptor beta chains from one sample, sequenced in a study of T cell responses to AZD1222 COVID-19 vaccine. TCRdb's copy holds only in-frame clones and misses some; the assay was immunoSEQ multiplex PCR. The sample gives more than 65,000 clones, more than 75% of which show up once; under 25% is in the top ten. This specimen was peripheral blood, taken on day 0 of AZD1222 vaccination. The receptors originated from an adult in good health.

The chain couples TRBV28 to TRBJ2-1; 11 nucleotides agree with TRBD2. CDR3 length: 16 amino acids. Germline CDR1 reads MDHEN; CDR2 reads SYDVKM. The junction had 4 bases not matched to a gene; V was cut back by 6 bases and J by 0 bases. CDR3 region: CASRPTSGSSYNEQFF. DNA for the CDR3: TGTGCCAGCAGACCAACTAGCGGGAGCTCCTACAATGAGCAGTTCTTC.

This clone was seen only a few times. The rearrangement uses TRBV6-5 and TRBJ2-5, with 12 bases that match TRBD1. The CDR3 covers 15 residues. The V gene end was trimmed by 7 bases and the J gene end by 5 bases; junction bases not matched to a gene: 8. Germline V gene sequence: CDR1 MNHEY, CDR2 SVGAGI. As DNA, the CDR3 is TGTGCCAGCAAACGGGACAGGGGGCATGTGGAGACCCAGTACTTC. It translates to CASKRDRGHVETQYF.

This clone was detected only once. The J gene is TRBJ2-5, the V gene TRBV5-5; TRBD1 might be the D (5 bases). CDR1 is SGHKS, CDR2 YYEKEE, per germline (reference sequence). This CDR3 contains 15 residues. V lost 1 base, J lost 4 bases, and 14 bases lay in between. CDR3 amino acids: CASSLYAGFGETQYF. CDR3 nucleotides: TGTGCCAGCAGCTTGTACGCAGGGTTCGGAGAGACCCAGTACTTC.

V is TRBV14 and J is TRBJ2-2; a possible D gene is TRBD2 (6 bases). V was cut by 4 bases and J by 1 base, with 10 bases left in between. Germline CDR1 and CDR2: SGHDN and FVKESK. The CDR3 length is 15 residues. The CDR3 here is CASSLRGGNTGELFF. The CDR3 DNA reads TGTGCCAGCAGCCTCCGGGGAGGGAACACCGGGGAGCTGTTTTTT.

This clone was detected once. V gene TRBV19 combines with J gene TRBJ1-2, with D possibly matching TRBD1 (6 bases). V gave up 9 bases and J gave up 7 bases, with 18 bases separating them. The CDR3 spans 13 residues. Germline values: CDR1 LNHDA, CDR2 SQIVND (reference sequence). The CDR3 loop reads CASNLAGGSGYTF. CDR3 DNA sequence: TGTGCCAGCAATCTGGCGGGGGGCTCTGGCTACACCTTC.

J is TRBJ2-5 and V is TRBV2, with D perhaps TRBD2 (6 bases). Germline loops: CDR1 SNHLY, CDR2 FYNNEI. Trimming left V 6 bases short and J 0 bases short, with 14 bases between. CDR3 size: 15 residues. CDR3 residues: CASSRGLGDQETQYF. CDR3 in DNA: TGTGCCAGCAGCCGGGGACTGGGGGACCAAGAGACCCAGTACTTC.

The chain has TRBV10-3 and TRBJ2-1; the D is unclear. Germline lookup yields CDR1 ENHRY and CDR2 SYGVKD. The V and J ends lost 2 bases and 0 bases respectively, with 5 bases between them. This CDR3 has 14 residues. In DNA, the CDR3 is TGTGCCATCAGTGAGCAAAGCTCCTACAATGAGCAGTTCTTC. Amino acid sequence: CAISEQSSYNEQFF.

This clone was picked up a small number of times. Additional DNA sequences in this sample encode the identical CDR3. This chain joins TRBV5-1 and TRBJ1-3; the D is unclear. The CDR3 is made up of 14 amino acids. Trimming took 0 bases from V and 0 from J, leaving 4 bases between them. In germline, CDR1 is SGHRS, CDR2 YFSETQ. This chain's CDR3 is CASSLDLSGNTIYF. DNA for the CDR3: TGCGCCAGCAGCTTGGACCTCTCTGGAAACACCATATATTTT.

J is TRBJ2-7 and V is TRBV5-1; TRBD1 aligns across 8 bases. Germline V gene data show CDR1 as SGHRS and CDR2 as YFSETQ. This CDR3 contains 12 residues. V gave up 5 bases and J gave up 5 bases; unmatched junction bases: 3. CDR3 sequence (DNA): TGCGCCAGCAGGGACAGGGACGACGAGCAGTACTTC. Translation gives CASRDRDDEQYF.

The rearrangement links TRBV28 to TRBJ1-4, with D maybe TRBD1 (6 bases). The germline gives CDR1 MDHEN, CDR2 SYDVKM. The CDR3 is 14 residues long. Trimming took 4 bases from V and 10 from J, leaving 16 bases between them. The CDR3 DNA reads TGTGCCAGCAGTTCTCTAGGACAGCCCGGAAAACTGTTTTTT. Protein sequence: CASSSLGQPGKLFF.

The chain uses TRBV19 and TRBJ1-1; tentative D call: TRBD1 (6 bases). Trimming took 7 bases from V and 3 from J, leaving 18 bases between them. Germline CDR1 reads LNHDA; CDR2 reads SQIVND (reference sequence). CDR3 length: 15 amino acids. CDR3 sequence (DNA): TGTGCCAGTATGGAGGGGGGACGTCGCCACACTGAAGCTTTCTTT. It translates to CASMEGGRRHTEAFF.

The chain uses TRBV18 and TRBJ1-1; D gene unclear. Between the trimmed V and J ends, which lost 3 bases and 7 bases, there was a span of 18 bases. From germline, CDR1 is KGHSH and CDR2 LQKENI. The CDR3 covers 15 residues. The CDR3 DNA sequence: TGTGCCAGCTCACCTACTTTCCCCCCCGAGGGTGAAGCTTTCTTT. Its translation is CASSPTFPPEGEAFF.

The rearrangement uses TRBV6-5 and TRBJ2-7; D may be TRBD1 (6 bases). The CDR3 sequence is 12 residues long. Germline CDR1 MNHEY, CDR2 SVGAGI. Trimming cost V 7 bases and J 1 base, with 8 bases left between them. The chain's CDR3 is CASKGVSYEQYF. The CDR3 nucleotides read TGTGCCAGCAAGGGGGTTTCCTACGAGCAGTACTTC.

The chain employs TRBV6-2 or TRBV6-3 and TRBJ2-3; D unresolved. Germline assignment: CDR1 MNHEY and CDR2 SVGEGT. The length of the CDR3 is 12 residues. Trimming removed 4 bases at V and 2 bases at J, with 4 bases between. CDR3 region: CASSSLTDTQYF. The CDR3 coding sequence is TGTGCCAGCAGTTCTCTCACAGATACGCAGTATTTT.

This clone was seen a single time. The V and J genes are TRBV5-4 and TRBJ1-3; TRBD1 might be the D (5 bases). Germline assignment: CDR1 SGHNT and CDR2 YYREEE (reference sequence). The CDR3 totals 15 residues. Deletions cut 0 bases from V and 2 bases from J, with 9 bases between. CDR3 nucleotide sequence: TGTGCCAGCAGCTTGGACGGGGCTGCTGGAAACACCATATATTTT. Amino acids: CASSLDGAAGNTIYF.

V gene TRBV19 combines with J gene TRBJ1-4; D not resolved. Germline loops: CDR1 LNHDA, CDR2 SQIVND (reference sequence). The CDR3 is 13 amino acids. V was cut by 5 bases and J by 11 bases, with 15 bases left in between. CDR3: CASSPSKEQKLFF. CDR3 coding DNA: TGTGCCAGTAGTCCCAGCAAGGAGCAGAAACTGTTTTTT.

The gene calls are TRBV7-2 and TRBJ2-7; 9 bases are a match to TRBD1. V lost 2 bases, J lost 3 bases, and 5 bases stayed unmatched. This CDR3 is built from 15 residues. The V gene's germline CDR1 is SGHTA and CDR2 FQGNSA. DNA for the CDR3: TGTGCCAGCAGCTTATTGGGGACAGGGTTCTACGAGCAGTACTTC. As protein: CASSLLGTGFYEQYF.

This clone was counted a single time. This chain connects TRBV27 to TRBJ2-2; 7 nucleotides agree with TRBD2. This CDR3 comprises 15 residues. The germline gives CDR1 MNHEY, CDR2 SMNVEV (reference sequence). Germline trimming cut 6 bases from V and 1 base from J; bases unmatched to any gene: 5. Here the CDR3 DNA reads TGTGCCAGCAGAAAAGGCGGGAGGAACACCGGGGAGCTGTTTTTT. This translates into CASRKGGRNTGELFF.

This clone occurred once. CDR3 sequence: CASSPDRGRNQPQHF. CDR3 bases: TGTGCCAGTAGCCCAGACAGGGGTCGCAATCAGCCCCAGCATTTT. The chain recombines TRBV19 with TRBJ1-5, with 8 bases identical to TRBD1. With V trimmed by 6 bases and J by 2 bases, 6 bases remained unmatched. Germline-derived CDR1 and CDR2 are LNHDA and SQIVND (reference sequence). The CDR3 contains 15 residues. Full variable domain (missing parts from reference TRBV19 and TRBJ1-5): DGGITQSPKYLFRKEGQNVTLSCEQNLNHDAMYWYRQDPGQGLRLIYYSQIVNDFQKGDIAEGYSVSREKKESFPLTVTSAQKNPTAFYLCASSPDRGRNQPQHFGDGTRLSIL.

The chain is built from TRBV9 and TRBJ1-3, with D hard to call. Trimming cost V 0 bases and J 5 bases, with 9 bases left between them. Germline V gene sequence: CDR1 SGDLS, CDR2 YYNGEE. The CDR3 has 14 residues. CDR3: CASSVEYSRNTIYF. DNA for the CDR3: TGTGCCAGCAGCGTAGAATATTCCAGAAACACCATATATTTT.

This clone was seen a handful of times. V and J are TRBV7-9 and TRBJ2-2; 7 positions match TRBD1. The CDR3 runs 15 residues. The junction had 3 bases not matched to a gene; V was cut back by 5 bases and J by 0 bases. Germline loops: CDR1 SEHNR, CDR2 FQNEAQ (reference sequence). CDR3 amino acids: CASSPDRANTGELFF. CDR3 DNA: TGTGCCAGCAGCCCCGACAGGGCGAACACCGGGGAGCTGTTTTTT.

The CDR3 region has the DNA TGTGCCAGCAGTGCCCGTTCCAGGGAGCTGTTTTTT. Amino acid sequence: CASSARSRELFF. V is TRBV28 and J is TRBJ2-2; D ambiguous. The CDR3 contains 12 residues. V gave up 5 bases and J gave up 9 bases, with 10 bases separating them. Germline V gives CDR1 MDHEN, CDR2 SYDVKM.

This chain connects TRBV11-3 to TRBJ2-1; no definite D call. V was shortened by 0 bases and J by 0 bases, with 3 bases between the two germline ends. The V gene's germline CDR1 is SGHNT and CDR2 YENEEA. The length of the CDR3 is 14 residues. CDR3 region: CASSLDGSYNEQFF. DNA of the CDR3: TGTGCCAGCAGCTTAGACGGCTCCTACAATGAGCAGTTCTTC.

V usage is TRBV5-1 and J usage is TRBJ2-1; D is unclear. The V gene lost 0 bases and the J gene lost 3 bases, with 7 bases spanning the gap. Germline lookup yields CDR1 SGHRS and CDR2 YFSETQ. The CDR3 is 14 amino acids. CDR3 bases: TGCGCCAGCAGCTTGGGAGGCGGCTACAATGAGCAGTTCTTC. It encodes CASSLGGGYNEQFF.

This clone was seen repeatedly, ten times or more. The CDR3 DNA follows: TGCAGCGCGAGACAAGGGCCCTACGAGCAGTACTTC. Amino acid sequence: CSARQGPYEQYF. The chain joins TRBV29-1 to TRBJ2-7; D is undetermined. This CDR3 is built from 12 residues. Deletions cut 7 bases from V and 2 bases from J, with 12 bases between. Germline values: CDR1 SQVTM, CDR2 ANQGSEA.

The V call is TRBV30, the J call TRBJ2-1; TRBD1 might be the D (6 bases). The ends were cut back, 1 base at V and 7 bases at J, with 17 bases in the middle. The V gene's germline CDR1 is GTSNPN and CDR2 SVGIG (reference sequence). The length of the CDR3 is 15 residues. As DNA, the CDR3 is TGTGCCTGGAGTGCTGCCCCCACAGGGTTGAATGAGCAGTTCTTC. It yields the protein CAWSAAPTGLNEQFF.

This clone was found once. CDR3 amino acids: CSVPRSVNTGELFF. The CDR3 region has the DNA TGCAGCGTCCCTAGGTCTGTGAACACCGGGGAGCTGTTTTTT. V is TRBV29-1 and J is TRBJ2-2; D is undetermined. CDR1 and CDR2 (germline): SQVTM, ANQGSEA. V lost 6 bases and J 1 base, leaving 12 bases between the germline ends. The CDR3 sequence is 14 residues long.

The rearrangement uses TRBV7-8 and TRBJ2-5, with TRBD2 as a possible D gene (6 bases). Trimming pared 2 bases from V and 3 bases from J, leaving 7 bases between. There are 13 residues in the CDR3. In germline, CDR1 is SGHVS, CDR2 FQNEAQ. For the CDR3, the DNA is TGTGCCAGCAGCTTATGGGGGGAAGAGACCCAGTACTTC. This gives the protein CASSLWGEETQYF.

This rearrangement joins TRBV7-8 to TRBJ2-7, with TRBD2 identical over 7 bases. Germline trimming cut 6 bases from V and 0 bases from J; bases unmatched to any gene: 8. CDR3 length: 15 residues. Germline V gives CDR1 SGHVS, CDR2 FQNEAQ. CDR3 in amino acids: CASRLRLAGSYEQYF. The CDR3 coding sequence is TGTGCCAGCAGACTTAGACTAGCTGGCTCCTACGAGCAGTACTTC.

The chain employs TRBV5-5 and TRBJ2-3, with a tentative D call TRBD2 (6 bases). CDR3 length equals 17 residues. Germline V lookup: CDR1 SGHKS, CDR2 YYEKEE (reference sequence). Trimming shortened V by 3 bases and J by 1 base, and 18 bases separated the two germline ends. In nucleotides, the CDR3 is TGTGCCAGCAGCTCCTCACTCTCTAGCGCCCGCACAGATACGCAGTATTTT. As protein: CASSSSLSSARTDTQYF.

This clone has only one observation. V is TRBV6-5 and J is TRBJ2-1; 9 bases agree with TRBD1. The germline V gene has CDR1 MNHEY and CDR2 SVGAGI. Trimming cost V 10 bases and J 8 bases; bases outside gene matches: 12. This CDR3 region has 14 residues. The DNA of the CDR3 is TGTGCCACAAATTCGCCGGACAGGGGCGATGAGCAGTTCTTC. This sequence encodes CATNSPDRGDEQFF.